The next 25 T cell receptor beta chains were all read from a single sample in a study of shared clonotypes between healthy human individuals. Measured with immunoSEQ multiplex PCR; TCRdb has only the in-frame clones, and not every one. Here the sample spans about 2,500,000 clones, around nine tenths being singletons. The sequenced sample was naive CD4+ T cells sorted from blood. Subset of the sample: CD45RA+ positively selected. These TCRs come from a man aged 18 to 30 in good health.

The chain uses TRBV6-5 and TRBJ2-6; unclear D gene. The CDR3 consists of 15 residues. Germline V lookup: CDR1 MNHEY, CDR2 SVGAGI. V was pared by 4 bases and J by 0 bases, with 7 bases between. The CDR3 here is CASSFRLSGANVLTF. As DNA, the CDR3 is TGTGCCAGCAGTTTCAGGCTCTCTGGGGCCAACGTCCTGACTTTC.

Remarks on this clone: Additional DNA sequences in this sample encode the identical CDR3. The gene calls are TRBV5-1 and TRBJ2-3, with 9 bases identical to TRBD1. V trimming: 4 bases; J trimming: 2 bases; junction bases outside the gene matches: 2. Germline V gene data show CDR1 as SGHRS and CDR2 as YFSETQ. This CDR3 contains 14 residues. CDR3 DNA sequence: TGCGCCAGCAGCGGACAGGGGACCACAGATACGCAGTATTTT. Its protein product is CASSGQGTTDTQYF.

The rearrangement joins TRBV6-6 to TRBJ1-2, with D tentatively TRBD1 (6 bases). Per the germline V gene, CDR1 is MNHNY and CDR2 is SVGAGI (reference sequence). This CDR3 is 14 amino acids long. Trimming stripped 6 bases from V and 4 bases from J, with 15 bases between. Written as DNA, the CDR3 is TGTGCCAGCAGCCCACAGGGTGGGCCCTATGGCTACACCTTC. This encodes CASSPQGGPYGYTF.

This chain uses TRBV7-9 with TRBJ1-6; D is unclear. Between the trimmed V and J ends, which lost 1 base and 9 bases, there was a span of 7 bases. The CDR3 sequence is 13 residues long. Germline V CDR1 and CDR2: SEHNR, FQNEAQ (reference sequence). CDR3 DNA: TGTGCCAGCAGCTTAGATGTTGGTTCACCCCTCCACTTT. Translated: CASSLDVGSPLHF.

The rearrangement joins TRBV4-2 to TRBJ2-2, with 8 positions matching TRBD2. J gave up 1 base and V 1 base, and 2 bases lay outside the gene matches. CDR1 and CDR2 (germline): LGHNA, YNFKEQ. The CDR3 is 16 amino acids. The CDR3 loop is CASSQAGGRNTGELFF. CDR3 DNA: TGTGCCAGCAGCCAAGCGGGGGGGCGGAACACCGGGGAGCTGTTTTTT.

The gene calls are TRBV28 and TRBJ1-1; D unresolved. V lost 5 bases and J lost 7, with 11 bases in between. Germline CDR1 reads MDHEN; CDR2 reads SYDVKM. The CDR3 is 12 residues long. The CDR3 protein is CASSPRTDEAFF. The CDR3 DNA follows: TGTGCCAGCAGTCCCCGGACCGATGAAGCTTTCTTT.

In the case of this clone: Other DNA sequences within the sample encode an identical CDR3. J is TRBJ2-7 and V is TRBV7-2, with D possibly being TRBD1 (5 bases). V gave up 1 base and J gave up 1 base, with 8 bases separating them. Germline loops: CDR1 SGHTA, CDR2 FQGNSA. CDR3 length: 14 residues. The CDR3 region is CASSLGRQSYEQYF. In DNA, the CDR3 is TGTGCCAGCAGCTTAGGGCGACAGTCCTACGAGCAGTACTTC.

V usage is TRBV11-2 and J usage is TRBJ2-2; 9 bases line up with TRBD2. Per germline, CDR1 SGHAT and CDR2 FQNNGV. V shed 4 bases, J shed 2 bases, and the junction held 5 bases outside the gene matches. This CDR3 region has 16 residues. In nucleotides, the CDR3 is TGTGCCAGCAGCTCTATAGCGGGGGCCAACACCGGGGAGCTGTTTTTT. Protein product: CASSSIAGANTGELFF.

The chain links TRBV5-1 to TRBJ2-3; weak D call: TRBD1 (5 bases). The V end lost 5 bases, the J end lost 4 bases, and 17 bases lay between the germline ends. CDR3 length: 15 residues. Germline V CDR1 and CDR2: SGHRS, YFSETQ. The CDR3 DNA is TGCGCCAGCAGTAATGGCAGGGTCCTATCAGATACGCAGTATTTT. Amino acids: CASSNGRVLSDTQYF.

The V gene is TRBV6-5, the J gene TRBJ2-7; 9 bases map to TRBD2. CDR1 and CDR2 (germline): MNHEY, SVGAGI. The CDR3 is 15 residues long. With 4 bases clipped from V and 5 bases from J, the junction kept 9 bases outside the gene matches. The CDR3 nucleotides read TGTGCCAGCAGTTCGGGTTTTAGCGGGAGCCACGAGCAGTACTTC. It codes for CASSSGFSGSHEQYF.

This chain uses TRBV29-1 with TRBJ1-1, with a possible D match to TRBD1 (5 bases). Germline V lookup: CDR1 SQVTM, CDR2 ANQGSEA. The CDR3 is made up of 12 amino acids. The germline V and J ends were trimmed by 4 bases and 4 bases, with 10 bases remaining between them. The CDR3 sequence: CSVGGAGTEAFF. The CDR3 region has the DNA TGCAGCGTTGGAGGGGCTGGCACTGAAGCTTTCTTT.

The CDR3 is CAISGAGANTGELFF. CDR3 sequence (DNA): TGTGCCATCAGTGGAGCAGGGGCGAACACCGGGGAGCTGTTTTTT. The genes are TRBV10-3 and TRBJ2-2, with D perhaps TRBD1 (6 bases). V shed 4 bases and J shed 0 bases, with 9 bases lying between them. Germline lookup yields CDR1 ENHRY and CDR2 SYGVKD. The CDR3 has 15 residues.

Only one count was recorded for this clone. The chain links TRBV5-1 to TRBJ1-4; maybe TRBD1 (6 bases). V lost 6 bases, J lost 7 bases, and 16 bases lay in between. The CDR3 consists of 14 residues. Germline V CDR1 and CDR2: SGHRS, YFSETQ. CDR3 coding DNA: TGCGCCAGCACCCGGGGGCCCGGGATTGAAAAACTGTTTTTT. It encodes CASTRGPGIEKLFF.

This clone appeared a single time. A read error may explain this, as a much larger clone is one base away. V and J are TRBV6-5 and TRBJ2-3; no clear D gene. V shed 0 bases and J shed 4 bases, with 2 bases lying between them. The CDR3 is made up of 12 amino acids. The germline V gene encodes CDR1 MNHEY and CDR2 SVGAGI. CDR3 sequence reads: CASSYSSDTQYF. CDR3 in DNA: TGTGCCAGCAGTTACTCGTCAGATACGCAGTATTTT.

The gene calls are TRBV5-1 and TRBJ1-2, with 9 nucleotides matching TRBD1. In germline, CDR1 is SGHRS, CDR2 YFSETQ. With V trimmed by 4 bases and J by 6 bases, 10 bases remained unmatched. This CDR3 has 15 amino acids. The CDR3 here is CASSNRPGQGHGYTF. The CDR3 region has the DNA TGCGCCAGCAGCAACCGACCGGGACAGGGACATGGCTACACCTTC.

The rearrangement uses TRBV11-2 and TRBJ2-7; no reliable D call. The CDR3 has 14 amino acids. Per germline, CDR1 SGHAT and CDR2 FQNNGV. V was cut by 0 bases and J by 0 bases, with 6 bases left in between. CDR3 protein: CASSLELSSYEQYF. In nucleotides, the CDR3 is TGTGCCAGCAGCTTAGAACTCAGCTCCTACGAGCAGTACTTC.

The V and J genes are TRBV19 and TRBJ1-2; D is undetermined. Trimming shortened V by 5 bases and J by 4 bases, and 11 bases separated the two germline ends. This CDR3 contains 13 residues. Germline CDR1 is LNHDA and CDR2 is SQIVND (reference sequence). In DNA, the CDR3 is TGTGCCAGTAGTGTCTTCGACGGCTATGGCTACACCTTC. Its protein product is CASSVFDGYGYTF.

This chain links TRBV21-1 with TRBJ2-7; no DNA check was done on the table's D call, TRBD1. TRBV21-1 is termed a pseudogene. The CDR3 has 18 amino acids. The CDR3 bases are TGTGCCAGCAGCAAAGCGAATCAACAGGGGGCGCCCCACATCGAGCAGTACTTC. It encodes CASSKANQQGAPHIEQYF.

The chain carries TRBV6-5 and TRBJ1-6, with 8 bases lining up with TRBD1. V gave up 6 bases and J gave up 8 bases; unmatched junction bases: 3. CDR1 is MNHEY, CDR2 SVGAGI, per germline. CDR3 length equals 13 residues. CDR3 loop: CASSRQGYSPLHF. CDR3 in DNA: TGTGCCAGCAGCCGACAGGGGTATTCACCCCTCCACTTT.

The rearrangement joins TRBV19 to TRBJ1-2; no clear D. This CDR3 has 16 amino acids. The ends were cut back, 3 bases at V and 4 bases at J, with 18 bases in the middle. Germline V gene data show CDR1 as LNHDA and CDR2 as SQIVND (reference sequence). The CDR3 DNA sequence: TGTGCCAGTAGTATGTCTCAACTCGGAGGGATCTATGGCTACACCTTC. This gives the protein CASSMSQLGGIYGYTF.

Details on this clone: The junction and the germline gene differ at one end; a read error may be behind it. The rearrangement links TRBV7-7 to TRBJ1-3; D is unclear. This CDR3 is built from 15 residues. CDR1 is SSHAT and CDR2 is FNYEAQ in the germline V gene (reference sequence). Here the CDR3 reads CASSLGTGSGNTIYF. CDR3 nucleotide sequence: TGTGCTAGCAGCTTGGGCACCGGCTCTGGAAACACCATATATTTT.

In its sample, this clone was seen once. This chain uses TRBV4-3 with TRBJ2-1; 8 nucleotides line up with TRBD1. Germline V gives CDR1 LGHNA, CDR2 YSLEER. This CDR3 spans 18 amino acids. The V and J ends lost 6 bases and 0 bases, in that order; junction bases with no gene match: 13. The CDR3, as DNA: TGCGCCAGCAGTGCACAGGGGGTCCAAGCGGGCTCCTACAATGAGCAGTTCTTC. Translated: CASSAQGVQAGSYNEQFF.

In the case of this clone: Other DNA sequences in the sample encode the same CDR3. The chain has TRBV18 and TRBJ2-5; D not certain. The CDR3 runs to 13 residues. Germline-derived CDR1 and CDR2 are KGHSH and LQKENI. V was pared by 0 bases and J by 3 bases, with 5 bases between. In DNA form, the CDR3 reads TGTGCCAGCTCACCACCGGCCAAAGAGACCCAGTACTTC. It codes for CASSPPAKETQYF.

V usage is TRBV7-9 and J usage is TRBJ1-1; D not certain. Per germline, CDR1 SEHNR and CDR2 FQNEAQ (reference sequence). The CDR3 consists of 14 residues. V lost 5 bases and J 3 bases, leaving 13 bases between the germline ends. The DNA of the CDR3 is TGTGCCAGCAGCCAACTTGTAGGGTACACTGAAGCTTTCTTT. It is translated as CASSQLVGYTEAFF.

This chain links TRBV5-1 with TRBJ2-7, with a possible D match to TRBD2 (5 bases). The germline gives CDR1 SGHRS, CDR2 YFSETQ. Trimming pared 4 bases from V and 4 bases from J, leaving 18 bases between. The CDR3 has 15 amino acids. The CDR3 DNA reads TGCGCCAGCAGCCCGAAACTGGGAGTGGGATACGAGCAGTACTTC. It yields the protein CASSPKLGVGYEQYF.